The clone carrying this T cell receptor beta chain was detected only once. This entry comes from a study of blood T cell repertoires in COVID-19. The table came from immunoSEQ multiplex PCR; TCRdb's copy has only in-frame clones and leaves some out. Here the sample spans about 100,000 clones, roughly 84% being singletons. The V and J ends lost 3 bases and 4 bases respectively, with 13 bases between them. This CDR3 contains 16 residues. In germline, CDR1 is LNHDA, CDR2 SQIVND (reference sequence). The specimen sequenced was peripheral blood. The sequence was collected from a human donor in a cohort sampled during active COVID-19. The chain uses TRBV19 and TRBJ2-6; possibly TRBD1 for D (7 bases). The CDR3 protein is CASSIQGGLGANVLTF. The CDR3 nucleotides read TGTGCCAGTAGTATTCAGGGGGGTCTAGGGGCCAACGTCCTGACTTTC. The full variable domain, rest sourced from reference TRBV19 and TRBJ2-6, is DGGITQSPKYLFRKEGQNVTLSCEQNLNHDAMYWYRQDPGQGLRLIYYSQIVNDFQKGDIAEGYSVSREKKESFPLTVTSAQKNPTAFYLCASSIQGGLGANVLTFGAGSRLTVL.